Shown below are 4 T cell receptor beta chains from a single sample sequenced in a study of response to subunit inactivated influenza vaccine. TCRdb recomputed calls from the RT-PCR reads with MiXCR, one row per CDR3 protein. The sample includes about 540,000 distinct CDR3 sequences, approximately 14% of them seen just once. Sample: PBMCs from blood, taken 12 days after vaccination. The receptor source for this set is a man aged 45-65 years who received an inactivated influenza vaccine.

This chain uses TRBV12-3 or TRBV12-4 with TRBJ1-1; D ambiguous. The CDR3 consists of 14 residues. V gave up 6 bases and J gave up 1 base, with 12 bases separating them. The CDR3 DNA reads as TGTGCCAGCAGAACTTCAGCGGGGAACACTGAAGCTTTCTTT. This gives the protein CASRTSAGNTEAFF.

The chain combines TRBV13 with TRBJ2-4, with TRBD1 as a possible D gene (6 bases). The germline gives CDR1 PRHDT, CDR2 FYEKMQ (reference sequence). Trimming shortened V by 0 bases and J by 1 base, and 13 bases separated the two germline ends. This CDR3 is built from 17 residues. The CDR3 here is CASSLGLGGAAKNIQYF. CDR3 coding DNA: TGTGCCAGCAGCTTAGGACTAGGGGGAGCGGCCAAAAACATTCAGTACTTC.

This clonotype has more than one count but fewer than ten. The chain is built from TRBV20-1 and TRBJ2-3; TRBD2 matches at 11 bases. CDR3 length: 14 residues. Germline CDR1 and CDR2: DFQATT and SNEGSKA (reference sequence). J gave up 8 bases and V 6 bases, and 10 bases lay outside the gene matches. The CDR3 region is CSARLAGLIGTQYF. The CDR3 bases are TGCAGTGCGAGACTAGCGGGGCTAATAGGTACGCAGTATTTT.

The V gene is TRBV20-1, the J gene TRBJ2-7; 16 bases map to TRBD2. Trimming cost V 3 bases and J 3 bases; bases outside gene matches: 5. Germline V gives CDR1 DFQATT, CDR2 SNEGSKA (reference sequence). There are 16 residues in the CDR3. CDR3 loop: CSASGTSGGANYEQYF. CDR3 bases: TGCAGTGCTAGTGGGACTAGCGGGGGGGCGAACTACGAGCAGTACTTC.